This record looks at one T cell receptor (beta chain) sequence and its context. One end of the junction does not line up with germline, which may come from a read error. These data are taken from a study of memory CD4+ T cells and cytomegalovirus serostatus. Per germline, CDR1 SSHAT and CDR2 FNYEAQ (reference sequence). This CDR3 region has 15 residues. The sort gate was single viable CD3+CD4+CD8-CD45RO+ cells for memory CD4+ T cells. Clones were sequenced by immunoSEQ multiplex PCR, and TCRdb holds only the in-frame ones, with some missing. Here the sample spans around 50,000 clones, about 73% being singletons.

This chain uses TRBV7-7 with TRBJ2-5, with 7 bases lining up with TRBD1. The sample consisted of memory CD4+ T cells from blood. The clonotype originates from an adult in good health and CMV-seronegative. The CDR3 protein is CASSQSAGGQETQYF. Here the CDR3 DNA reads TGTGCTAGCAGCCAAAGTGCAGGGGGTCAAGAGACCCAGTACTTC.